This section outlines one T cell receptor (beta chain) sequence together with its context. Data came from immunoSEQ multiplex PCR; TCRdb stores just in-frame clones and leaves some out. The data contain around 40,000 clones, roughly nine tenths of them seen just once; the ten biggest clones take up 0.65% to 0.9%. The data belong to a study of T cell changes during pregnancy in multiple sclerosis. The TCR originated in a female donor with multiple sclerosis, enrolled in a pregnancy study. This specimen was CD4+ T cells from peripheral blood mononuclear cells, taken before pregnancy.

CDR3 sequence (DNA): TGTGCCAGCAGCGTCGGGCAGGGGGACGAGGGGACTGAAGCTTTCTTT. Its protein is CASSVGQGDEGTEAFF. The rearrangement links TRBV9 to TRBJ1-1, with TRBD1 matching over 7 bases. The CDR3 extends over 16 amino acids. V lost 2 bases and J lost 5; bases outside the gene matches: 12. Per germline, CDR1 SGDLS and CDR2 YYNGEE. Full variable domain (outside the CDR3, taken from reference TRBV9 and TRBJ1-1): DSGVTQTPKHLITATGQRVTLRCSPRSGDLSVYWYQQSLDQGLQFLIQYYNGEERAKGNILERFSAQQFPDLHSELNLSSLELGDSALYFCASSVGQGDEGTEAFFGQGTRLTVV.